This T cell receptor (beta chain) was observed in a study of blood T cells in healthy people across ages. V was cut by 6 bases and J by 1 base, with 6 bases left in between. CDR1 and CDR2 from the germline V gene are MNHEY and SVGEGT. This CDR3 is 12 amino acids long. For the second PCR, which ran for about 6 to 12 cycles, a sample-barcoded 5' primer and a J-beta primer mix were used. Unique molecular identifiers of 12 random nucleotides labeled each cDNA. Each sample provided no less than 3 million CDR3-containing paired-end reads. TCRdb re-analysed the 5' RACE reads in MiXCR, keeping a single row per CDR3 protein. The sample lists around 1,700,000 distinct CDR3 sequences, 28% occurring once.

This chain joins TRBV6-2 or TRBV6-3 and TRBJ1-1; D is unresolved. This TCR was sampled from a woman aged 30 to 39 in good health. The specimen was blood. The CDR3 sequence: CASRDGNTEAFF. In DNA, the CDR3 is TGTGCCAGCAGGGACGGGAACACTGAAGCTTTCTTT.